This entry lists 22 T cell receptor beta chains sequenced from one sample in a study of neoadjuvant nivolumab and ipilimumab in lung cancer. Data came from immunoSEQ multiplex PCR; TCRdb stores just in-frame clones and leaves some out. Of over 25,000 clones listed, 70% to 80% are singletons. Specimen: tumor tissue, collected after neoadjuvant nivolumab, alone or with ipilimumab, at or shortly before surgery. The receptors shown here come from an adult with non-small cell lung cancer.

A single count supports this clone. The chain has TRBV6-5 and TRBJ1-2; a weak D match, TRBD1 (6 bases). The CDR3 length is 14 residues. The V gene's germline CDR1 is MNHEY and CDR2 SVGAGI. Trimming took off 4 bases at V and 9 bases at J, with 18 bases between the two ends. This chain's CDR3 is CASSSFALDRRYTF. Written as DNA, the CDR3 is TGTGCCAGCAGTTCGTTTGCTTTGGACAGACGCTACACCTTC.

This clone is a singleton in its sample. The chain employs TRBV11-3 and TRBJ1-4; 8 positions agree with TRBD1. V lost 7 bases to trimming and J lost 8 bases; unmatched junction nucleotides: 6. The length of the CDR3 is 13 residues. Germline V CDR1 and CDR2: SGHNT, YENEEA. For the CDR3, the DNA is TGTGCCAGCACGGACAGGGCCCTCGAAAAACTGTTTTTT. The encoded protein is CASTDRALEKLFF.

The chain combines TRBV7-2 with TRBJ1-2, with 9 bases lining up with TRBD1. V lost 4 bases, J lost 8 bases, and 8 bases stayed unmatched. Germline V gene sequence: CDR1 SGHTA, CDR2 FQGNSA. The length of the CDR3 is 14 residues. CDR3 DNA: TGTGCCAGCAGCTCGGGGACAGGGAGGGGCGGCTACACCTTC. Translating it yields CASSSGTGRGGYTF.

This clone was detected only once. The V and J genes are TRBV6-5 and TRBJ1-6; a weak D match, TRBD1 (6 bases). The CDR3 sequence is 15 residues long. Germline-derived CDR1 and CDR2 are MNHEY and SVGAGI. V was shortened by 5 bases and J by 6 bases, with 14 bases between the two germline ends. Here the CDR3 reads CASSTGAWGNSPLHF. CDR3 DNA sequence: TGTGCCAGCAGTACGGGGGCGTGGGGTAATTCACCCCTCCACTTT.

This chain uses TRBV12-2 with TRBJ2-5; TRBD1, the D gene given by the table, was not confirmed from the DNA. TRBV12-2 is noted as a pseudogene. CDR3 size: 15 residues. CDR3 sequence reads: CASRLPPTAQETQYF. In DNA form, the CDR3 reads TGTGCAAGTCGCTTACCCCCGACAGCGCAAGAGACCCAGTACTTC.

The chain employs TRBV6-5 and TRBJ1-6; a possible D gene is TRBD1 (6 bases). The CDR3 loop spans 14 amino acids. V gave up 6 bases and J gave up 12 bases, with 18 bases separating them. Germline V gene lookup returns CDR1 MNHEY and CDR2 SVGAGI. Written as DNA, the CDR3 is TGTGCCAGCAGCCGTAATGGACAGTCCGGACCCCTCCACTTT. Translation: CASSRNGQSGPLHF.

This clone was seen a few times. The chain has TRBV6-5 and TRBJ2-5; 7 bases fit TRBD2. The CDR3 runs to 16 residues. Germline CDR1 reads MNHEY; CDR2 reads SVGAGI. V shed 1 base and J 0 bases; nucleotides not matched to a gene: 5. CDR3 sequence: CASSYLSGAYQETQYF. In DNA form, the CDR3 reads TGTGCCAGCAGTTACTTGAGCGGGGCGTACCAAGAGACCCAGTACTTC.

The chain is built from TRBV5-8 and TRBJ2-7, with D possibly matching TRBD1 (6 bases). Between the trimmed V and J ends, which lost 3 bases and 3 bases, there was a span of 10 bases. Germline-derived CDR1 and CDR2 are SGHTS and YDEGEE. The CDR3 sequence is 13 residues long. DNA for the CDR3: TGTGCCAGCAGCTATGGACAGAGCTACGAGCAGTACTTC. Its translation: CASSYGQSYEQYF.

This clone appeared once. The chain links TRBV7-2 to TRBJ1-3; D is unresolved. The CDR3 consists of 15 residues. Trimming cost V 5 bases and J 0 bases, with 11 bases left between them. Per the germline V gene, CDR1 is SGHTA and CDR2 is FQGNSA. The CDR3 sequence: CASSMVHSSGNTIYF. The CDR3 DNA sequence: TGTGCCAGCAGCATGGTTCACAGCTCTGGAAACACCATATATTTT.

V is TRBV5-6 and J is TRBJ2-1; 14 positions match TRBD2. The V segment lost 0 bases and the J segment 4 bases; nucleotides outside the gene matches: 3. This CDR3 has 17 amino acids. CDR1 and CDR2 (germline): SGHDT, YYEEEE. CDR3 in amino acids: CASSLGLAGGRYNEQFF. The CDR3 DNA follows: TGTGCCAGCAGCTTGGGACTAGCGGGGGGGCGTTACAATGAGCAGTTCTTC. Combining the CDR3 with reference TRBV5-6 and TRBJ2-1 gives the whole variable domain DAGVTQSPTHLIKTRGQQVTLRCSPKSGHDTVSWYQQALGQGPQFIFQYYEEEERQRGNFPDRFSGHQFPNYSSELNVNALLLGDSALYLCASSLGLAGGRYNEQFFGPGTRLTVL.

The chain carries TRBV4-3 and TRBJ2-2, with 8 bases identical to TRBD2. V shed 4 bases, J shed 4 bases, and the junction held 2 bases outside the gene matches. CDR1 and CDR2 (germline): LGHNA, YSLEER. The CDR3 contains 14 residues. CDR3 DNA: TGCGCCAGCAGCCCCAGCGGGGGCACCGGGGAGCTGTTTTTT. Its translation is CASSPSGGTGELFF.

The rearrangement joins TRBV18 to TRBJ1-1; 9 positions match TRBD1. V lost 3 bases, J lost 3 bases, and 11 bases stayed unmatched. Germline V gene sequence: CDR1 KGHSH, CDR2 LQKENI. CDR3 length: 17 amino acids. The CDR3 nucleotides are TGTGCCAGCTCACCGAGGGTACAGGGGGCCGGGGACACTGAAGCTTTCTTT. Protein product: CASSPRVQGAGDTEAFF.

The chain carries TRBV11-2 and TRBJ2-3; D is perhaps TRBD2 (6 bases). Germline CDR1 SGHAT, CDR2 FQNNGV. This CDR3 has 14 amino acids. Trimming shortened V by 0 bases and J by 8 bases, and 12 bases separated the two germline ends. Here the CDR3 DNA reads TGTGCCAGCAGCTTAGAGCCCGGGCGGGGTACGCAGTATTTT. This gives the protein CASSLEPGRGTQYF.

The genes are TRBV12-5 and TRBJ1-1, with no clear D. The CDR3 sequence is 16 residues long. V lost 1 base to trimming and J lost 5 bases, with 17 bases between them. Germline V CDR1 and CDR2: LGHNT, FRNRAP. The CDR3 sequence: CASGLDPNQAGTEAFF. For the CDR3, the DNA is TGTGCTAGTGGTTTGGACCCTAACCAGGCGGGAACTGAAGCTTTCTTT.

This clone appeared a single time. Here the CDR3 reads CASRLESQGAWGSPLHF. The CDR3 bases are TGTGCAAGTCGCTTAGAATCGCAGGGGGCCTGGGGTTCACCCCTCCACTTT. The chain links TRBV12-2 to TRBJ1-6; the table assigns TRBD1, which was not confirmed against the DNA. TRBV12-2 is a pseudogene locus. This CDR3 contains 17 residues.

This chain joins TRBV30 and TRBJ1-4; perhaps TRBD1 as D (6 bases). Germline lookup yields CDR1 GTSNPN and CDR2 SVGIG (reference sequence). This CDR3 contains 13 residues. Deletions cut 2 bases from V and 7 bases from J, with 11 bases between. The DNA for the CDR3 is TGTGCCTGGAGTACAGGGTTGGCTGAAAAACTGTTTTTT. As protein: CAWSTGLAEKLFF.

This rearrangement joins TRBV18 to TRBJ1-3; TRBD1 aligns across 7 bases. The CDR3 contains 14 residues. V lost 4 bases to trimming and J lost 2 bases; unmatched junction nucleotides: 2. From germline, CDR1 is KGHSH and CDR2 LQKENI. CDR3 sequence reads: CASSRGQAGNTIYF. CDR3 in DNA: TGTGCCAGCTCACGCGGACAGGCTGGAAACACCATATATTTT.

V gene TRBV5-1 combines with J gene TRBJ1-2, with D possibly being TRBD1 (5 bases). Per the germline V gene, CDR1 is SGHRS and CDR2 is YFSETQ. The CDR3 contains 14 residues. Trimming pared 0 bases from V and 8 bases from J, leaving 14 bases between. CDR3 nucleotides: TGCGCCAGCAGCTTGGCGCAGGGTTTGGGCGGCTACACCTTC. It codes for CASSLAQGLGGYTF.

The table lists this clone with a few counts. This rearrangement joins TRBV6-5 to TRBJ1-6; TRBD1 agrees at 10 bases. Germline values: CDR1 MNHEY, CDR2 SVGAGI. J was trimmed by 9 bases and V by 6 bases; bases with no gene match: 5. There are 14 residues in the CDR3. The CDR3 reads CASSPGQGISPLHF. For the CDR3, the DNA is TGTGCCAGCAGCCCGGGACAGGGGATTTCACCCCTCCACTTT.

The J gene is TRBJ2-7, the V gene TRBV5-6, with D unresolved. Per germline, CDR1 SGHDT and CDR2 YYEEEE. The CDR3 has 12 residues. Trimming left V 1 base short and J 3 bases short, with 5 bases between. CDR3 sequence: CASSLKNYEQYF. The CDR3 DNA reads TGTGCCAGCAGCTTGAAAAACTACGAGCAGTACTTC.

V gene TRBV15 combines with J gene TRBJ1-3; the D is unclear. Per germline, CDR1 LNHNV and CDR2 YYDKDF (reference sequence). The CDR3 totals 12 residues. The ends were cut back, 1 base at V and 15 bases at J, with 13 bases in the middle. CDR3 sequence: CATSRGPGQTYF. Here the CDR3 DNA reads TGTGCCACCAGCAGAGGCCCGGGCCAAACATATTTT.

This clone is a singleton in its sample. The rearrangement links TRBV19 to TRBJ1-1, with 12 bases matching TRBD1. Looked up from germline, CDR1 is LNHDA and CDR2 is SQIVND (reference sequence). The V segment lost 2 bases and the J segment 0 bases; nucleotides outside the gene matches: 4. This CDR3 has 17 amino acids. The CDR3 DNA reads as TGTGCCAGTAGTATACACGGGACAGGGGGCTTGAACACTGAAGCTTTCTTT. This translates into CASSIHGTGGLNTEAFF.